This T cell receptor (beta chain) was documented in a study of prognosis after radiotherapy for stage I lung cancer. Study-wide results and limits: It was not determined whether the expanded TCR clones were tumor-specific. Counted unique TCR clones declined after stereotactic body radiation therapy (median around 9,500 versus 6,500).

All patients were node-negative on CT and PET/CT, without prior chemotherapy, radiotherapy or other malignancies. With two-round multiplex PCR, TCR beta CDR3 sequences were amplified from genomic DNA. Primers were specific to each TRBV and TRBJ gene in first-round PCR. TCRdb re-called the multiplex PCR reads with MiXCR, one entry per CDR3 protein. The sample carries more than 11,000 distinct CDR3 sequences, roughly 50% recorded once. Of note for this clonotype: Its antigen is undetermined.

The CDR3 consists of 9 residues. Germline CDR1 SGHAT, CDR2 FQNNGV. V was cut by 11 bases and J by 1 base, with 2 bases left in between. This receptor was identified in a donor over 45 with non-small cell lung cancer. The starting material was PBMCs, obtained before or after stereotactic body radiation therapy (not recorded which). The rearrangement links TRBV11-2 to TRBJ2-5; D is undetermined. CDR3 in DNA: TGTGCCCTCCAAGAGACCCAGTACTTC. Translated: CALQETQYF.